This T cell receptor beta chain was identified during a study of CD8 T cells in ankylosing spondylitis (dated by TCRdb to about 2017). Some background on the complete study: T cell receptor beta repertoires were profiled in healthy donors and ankylosing spondylitis patients so that disease-linked TCR variants could be found. The full study cohort comprised some 27 ankylosing spondylitis patients and over 95 healthy donors. Peripheral blood was sampled, and synovial fluid was additionally collected from ankylosing spondylitis patients.

The run used an Illumina HiSeq 2500. Quantitative 5'-RACE with molecular barcodes was used to prepare TCR beta libraries. The original methods were these. Disease-linked TCR variants were identified with a new computational method built on a probabilistic model of VDJ rearrangement. The public reads were run again by TCRdb, first through fastp at Q25 and then through MiXCR, and only productive beta chains were kept. Merged by CDR3 protein, the rows form single entries marked with the most common genes and DNA. The V and J calls reflect TCRdb's pipeline rather than the authors' work. Counted in this sample were about 450,000 distinct CDR3 sequences; approximately 26% of them appeared once. About 0.89% of the sample rests with the top ten. Concerning this clonotype itself: Its recognized antigen is unknown. No base-level quality is on record; no much larger clone is a single base apart.

Here is what the overall study found, with its caveats: Significant enrichment of the disease-linked clones was reported in matched synovial fluid samples from ankylosing spondylitis patients. Some motif variants were previously reported in synovial fluid and blood of reactive arthritis patients, suggesting common disease-initiation mechanisms. A TCR beta motif made up of several highly homologous amino acid variants appeared to be characteristic of blood from ankylosing spondylitis patients. The disease-linked clones showed a CD8+ phenotype and occurred at relatively low frequencies in peripheral blood.

V is reduced by 6 bases and J by 1 base, leaving a spacing of 13 bases between them. Looking up the germline V gene yields CDR1 SGHRS and CDR2 YFSETQ. The CDR3 has 14 amino acids, counting the end cysteine and phenylalanine. Only the CDR3 DNA stays, 42 bases, in frame from base 1. Sequencing was carried out using blood, either unsorted or a sorted T cell fraction (not recorded which). The receptor comes from a male donor with ankylosing spondylitis. The rearrangement joined TRBV5-1 to TRBJ1-1; the D gene is unclear. The CDR3 in this case is CASTPQSTNTEAFF. The DNA sequence follows: TGCGCCAGCACCCCCCAATCCACGAACACTGAAGCTTTCTTT. Full variable domain (CDR3 extended with the reference TRBV5-1 and TRBJ1-1 proteins): KAGVTQTPRYLIKTRGQQVTLSCSPISGHRSVSWYQQTPGQGLQFLFEYFSETQRNKGNFPGRFSGRQFSNSRSEMNVSTLELGDSALYLCASTPQSTNTEAFFGQGTRLTVV.